This entry is about one T cell receptor beta chain. The entry originates in a study of blood T cell repertoires in COVID-19. As for the study in general: COVID-19 samples collected from the United States, Italy and Spain covered acute and convalescent phases.

This CDR3 is 17 amino acids long. Per germline, CDR1 SGDLS and CDR2 YYNGEE. Trimming took 0 bases from V and 1 from J, leaving 14 bases between them. Original processing methods: Reference gene primer amplification in the assay estimated nucleated cell counts. TCRdb's copy holds only in-frame clones and misses some; the assay was immunoSEQ multiplex PCR. V, J and clone size derive from that table, while D and trimming were established from the DNA sequence. Among fewer than 200,000 clones listed, approximately 80% were seen once. The V gene is TRBV9, the J gene TRBJ1-5, with TRBD1 as a possible D gene (5 bases). This sequence originates from a human donor in a cohort sampled during active COVID-19. Sequenced sample: peripheral blood. The CDR3 here is CASSVEGFGYSNQPQHF. CDR3 nucleotide sequence: TGTGCCAGCAGCGTAGAGGGGTTTGGGTACAGCAATCAGCCCCAGCATTTT.